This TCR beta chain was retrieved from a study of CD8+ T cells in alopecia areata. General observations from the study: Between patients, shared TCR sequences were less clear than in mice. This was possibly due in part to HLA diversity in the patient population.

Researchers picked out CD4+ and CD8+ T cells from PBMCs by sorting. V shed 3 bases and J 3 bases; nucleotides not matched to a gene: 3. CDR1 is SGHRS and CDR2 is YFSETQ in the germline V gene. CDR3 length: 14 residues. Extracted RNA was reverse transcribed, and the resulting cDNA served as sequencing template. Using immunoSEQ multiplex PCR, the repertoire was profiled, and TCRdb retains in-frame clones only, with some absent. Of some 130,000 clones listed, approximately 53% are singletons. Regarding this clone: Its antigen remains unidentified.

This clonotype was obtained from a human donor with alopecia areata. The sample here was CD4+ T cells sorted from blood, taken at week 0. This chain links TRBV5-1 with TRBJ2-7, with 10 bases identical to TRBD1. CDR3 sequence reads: CASSSGQGGYEQYF. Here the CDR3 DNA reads TGCGCCAGCAGCTCCGGACAGGGGGGCTACGAGCAGTACTTC.